A selection of T cell receptor beta chains follows, all from one sample in a study of cytomegalovirus exposure and HLA in healthy donors. The repertoire was sequenced with immunoSEQ multiplex PCR; TCRdb's copy has only in-frame clones and lacks some. The table shows 45,000 to 65,000 clones, with 70% to 85% occurring only once. The sample consisted of PBMCs. Receptors were obtained from a woman aged 40 to 50 in good health and CMV-seropositive. The CDR3 runs from the conserved cysteine through the conserved F or W. Each record gives: CDR3 protein, CDR3 DNA, V gene, D gene, clone size, J gene. D genes are given only for firm matches. Part of the rows lack a size; the others show once, few, many or a class for expanded clones.

CAITQTGGSYEQYF,TGTGCCATCACCCAGACAGGGGGTTCGTACGAGCAGTACTTC,TRBV10-3,TRBD1,once,TRBJ2-7
CASSQDLGAVNTEAFF,TGCGCCAGCAGCCAAGATTTGGGGGCCGTGAACACTGAAGCTTTCTTT,TRBV4-1,-,-,TRBJ1-1
CASSLPGQGSTNEKLFF,TGTGCCAGCAGCCTGCCGGGACAGGGGTCCACTAATGAAAAACTGTTTTTT,TRBV7-9,TRBD1,-,TRBJ1-4
CASSQGQGAMTNEKLFF,TGCGCCAGCAGCCAAGGACAGGGGGCGATGACTAATGAAAAACTGTTTTTT,TRBV4-1,TRBD1,-,TRBJ1-4
CASSILVGGSLNTGELFF,TGTGCCAGTAGTATATTGGTTGGGGGGAGTTTGAACACCGGGGAGCTGTTTTTT,TRBV19,-,-,TRBJ2-2
CASSWRGGSGNEQFF,TGTGCCAGCAGCTGGCGGGGGGGTTCGGGCAATGAGCAGTTCTTC,TRBV14,TRBD2,-,TRBJ2-1
CSVDGTAGGETQYF,TGCAGCGTCGATGGGACAGCCGGCGGGGAGACCCAGTACTTC,TRBV29-1,TRBD1,few,TRBJ2-5
CASSLGPSRADTDTQYF,TGTGCCAGCAGCTTAGGTCCCTCCAGGGCTGACACAGATACGCAGTATTTT,TRBV7-8,-,-,TRBJ2-3
CASSQELAGVADTQYF,TGCGCCAGCAGCCAGGAACTAGCGGGGGTGGCAGATACGCAGTATTTT,TRBV4-1,TRBD2,once,TRBJ2-3
CASSPRRDTEAFF,TGTGCCAGCAGTCCCAGGAGGGACACTGAAGCTTTCTTT,TRBV11-3,-,few,TRBJ1-1
CASKAGGHVETQYF,TGTGCCAGCAAGGCGGGGGGGCATGTGGAGACCCAGTACTTC,TRBV2,TRBD2,-,TRBJ2-5
CASSLGTGTSDTQYF,TGTGCCAGCAGCTTAGGGACAGGGACCTCAGATACGCAGTATTTT,TRBV11-3,TRBD1,once,TRBJ2-3
CASTRTSGGANTGELFF,TGTGCCAGTACCAGGACTAGCGGGGGGGCGAACACCGGGGAGCTGTTTTTT,TRBV19,TRBD2,once,TRBJ2-2
CASSRAGQRNEKLFF,TGTGCCAGCAGCCGAGCCGGACAGCGAAATGAAAAACTGTTTTTT,TRBV5-4,-,-,TRBJ1-4
CASSLASGNTEAFF,TGTGCCAGCAGCTTGGCTTCAGGGAACACTGAAGCTTTCTTT,TRBV5-4,-,-,TRBJ1-1
CASSQEGRGLGSPLHF,TGCGCCAGCAGCCAAGAGGGCAGGGGGCTCGGATCACCCCTCCACTTT,TRBV4-1,TRBD1,-,TRBJ1-6
CASRRNTYGYTF,TGTGCCAGCAGGAGGAACACCTATGGCTACACCTTC,TRBV5-6,-,-,TRBJ1-2
CASRGPGVQLHF,TGTGCCAGCAGAGGACCAGGGGTACAGCTCCACTTT,TRBV6-6,-,-,TRBJ1-6
CASSPAGANTGELFF,TGTGCCAGCTCACCAGCGGGGGCGAACACCGGGGAGCTGTTTTTT,TRBV18,TRBD2,-,TRBJ2-2
CATWGGSGNYEQYF,TGTGCCACCTGGGGCGGTAGCGGGAACTACGAGCAGTACTTC,TRBV28,TRBD2,-,TRBJ2-7
CASSEARGRGNYGYTF,TGTGCCAGTAGCGAAGCCAGGGGCAGGGGGAACTATGGCTACACCTTC,TRBV19,TRBD1,-,TRBJ1-2
CASSHGLAGPTDTQYF,TGTGCCAGCAGCCATGGGCTAGCGGGGCCCACAGATACGCAGTATTTT,TRBV7-2,TRBD2,-,TRBJ2-3
CSVDWRHEDTEAFF,TGCAGCGTTGATTGGAGGCACGAGGACACTGAAGCTTTCTTT,TRBV29-1,-,-,TRBJ1-1
CGGGGREAFF,TGTGGGGGGGGCGGACGTGAAGCTTTCTTT,TRBV30,-,few,TRBJ1-1